The 14 T cell receptor beta chains below come from one sample, sequenced in a study of T cells in women clearing cervical HPV infection. Sequenced by immunoSEQ multiplex PCR; TCRdb stores in-frame clones only, minus some. The sample table sets out 30,000 to 35,000 clones. The sequencing input was blood buffy coat. The receptors here all came from a woman aged 18 to 75 with a cervical HPV16 infection that either progressed to CIN3+ or cleared (not recorded which).

About this clone itself: The sequenced fragment ends 3 residues before the CDR3 boundary, so the rest is inferred from the germline J gene. The rearrangement uses TRBV20-1 and TRBJ2-2; D gene unclear. V lost 6 bases to trimming and J lost 8 bases, with 10 bases between them. CDR1 DFQATT and CDR2 SNEGSKA come from the germline V gene (reference sequence). This CDR3 has 11 amino acids. This chain's CDR3 is CSARLTGELFF. Partial CDR3 DNA: TGCAGTGCCAGGTTGACGGGGGAG.

Comments on this clone: Read sequence stops 3 residues before the CDR3 end, and the germline J gene provides the missing end. The chain has TRBV19 and TRBJ2-4, with D maybe TRBD1 (6 bases). The CDR3 is 17 residues long. In germline, CDR1 is LNHDA, CDR2 SQIVND (reference sequence). Trimming removed 3 bases at V and 8 bases at J, with 23 bases between. Partial CDR3 DNA: TGTGCCAGTAGTATTCAGGGGCTAGCTGTCAGAGAATACATT. Translating it yields CASSIQGLAVREYI. The whole CDR3 sequence is CASSIQGLAVREYIQYF.

Worth noting for this clone: The sequenced fragment ends 3 residues before the CDR3 boundary, so the rest is inferred from the germline J gene. The chain couples TRBV20-1 to TRBJ2-5, with 8 bases matching TRBD2. Losses at the gene ends were 0 bases for V and 1 base for J; bases not matched to a gene: 7. The CDR3 sequence is 16 residues long. Germline values: CDR1 DFQATT, CDR2 SNEGSKA (reference sequence). The CDR3 sequence: CSARDTQRGLQETQYF. CDR3 DNA, as far as it was read: TGCAGTGCTAGAGATACCCAGCGGGGGCTCCAAGAGACC.

As to this clone: The read terminates 3 residues before the CDR3 end, so the remaining end is supplied by the germline J gene. The rearrangement joins TRBV30 to TRBJ2-3; D is uncertain. This CDR3 comprises 13 residues. In germline, CDR1 is GTSNPN, CDR2 SVGIG (reference sequence). Trimming removed 1 base from V and 6 bases from J, with 11 bases in between. CDR3 DNA, as far as it was read: TGTGCCTGGAGTGGACAAGATCTGGATACG. Its translation is CAWSGQDLDT. The whole CDR3 sequence reads CAWSGQDLDTQYF.

As concerns this clone: The DNA ends 3 residues before the CDR3 does, and the rest of the CDR3 is filled in from the germline J gene. The J gene is TRBJ2-7, the V gene TRBV20-1; 9 bases map to TRBD2. The junction had 5 bases not matched to a gene; V was cut back by 5 bases and J by 3 bases. The CDR3 has 13 amino acids. Germline V gives CDR1 DFQATT, CDR2 SNEGSKA (reference sequence). The CDR3 bases that were read are TGCAGTGCTCTACTAGCGGGCTTCTACGAG. Its translation: CSALLAGFYE. From start to end, the CDR3 is CSALLAGFYEQYF.

This clone is labeled medium-sized based on frequency. The read ends 3 residues early relative to the CDR3; the germline J gene fills the gap. The V call is TRBV29-1, the J call TRBJ2-1, with TRBD1 matching 7 bases. CDR1 is SQVTM, CDR2 ANQGSEA, per germline. The CDR3 loop spans 14 amino acids. V dropped 7 bases and J dropped 9; count of bases not matched to a gene: 15. CDR3 amino acids: CSARWRQGQGEQFF. CDR3 bases read: TGCAGCGCCCGATGGCGACAGGGCCAGGGTGAG.

As regards this clone: The read ends 3 residues early relative to the CDR3; the germline J gene fills the gap. The chain joins TRBV2 to TRBJ1-1; 8 bases align to TRBD1. Germline V gives CDR1 SNHLY, CDR2 FYNNEI. J gave up 1 base and V 3 bases, and 7 bases lay outside the gene matches. This CDR3 is 16 amino acids long. The covered CDR3 bases are TGTGCCAGCAGTGATCCCCGACAGGGGTGGAACACTGAA. Protein sequence: CASSDPRQGWNTE. The whole CDR3 protein is CASSDPRQGWNTEAFF.

A note on this clone: The CDR3 is cut off 3 residues early in the read; its end comes from the germline J gene. V and J are TRBV7-2 and TRBJ1-1; the D gene is possibly TRBD1 (6 bases). The germline CDR1 and CDR2 sequences are SGHTA and FQGNSA. The length of the CDR3 is 13 residues. The part of the CDR3 DNA that was read is TGTGCCAGCAGCTTCGGTTTGGGGGCCGAA. Residues: CASSFGLGAE. The whole CDR3 protein is CASSFGLGAEAFF. Together with reference TRBV7-2 and TRBJ1-1, the CDR3 gives the full variable domain: GAGVSQSPSNKVTEKGKDVELRCDPISGHTALYWYRQSLGQGLEFLIYFQGNSAPDKSGLPSDRFSAERTGGSVSTLTIQRTQQEDSAVYLCASSFGLGAEAFFGQGTRLTVV.

As regards this clone: The read terminates 3 residues ahead of where the CDR3 ends, so the germline J gene completes it. The rearrangement uses TRBV11-2 and TRBJ2-7, with D maybe TRBD2 (6 bases). The CDR3 has 15 residues. From germline, CDR1 is SGHAT and CDR2 FQNNGV. Trimming took off 6 bases at V and 1 base at J, with 16 bases between the two ends. CDR3 residues: CASRIVAAPSYEQYF. The sequenced part of the CDR3 DNA is TGTGCCAGCAGGATAGTAGCGGCGCCTTCCTACGAG.

Worth noting for this clone: The read terminates 3 residues ahead of where the CDR3 ends, so the germline J gene completes it. The chain uses TRBV5-1 and TRBJ1-1; 7 nucleotides agree with TRBD1. This CDR3 is 15 amino acids long. Germline-derived CDR1 and CDR2 are SGHRS and YFSETQ. Losses at the gene ends were 4 bases for V and 7 bases for J; bases not matched to a gene: 13. CDR3 in amino acids: CASSPWTGAGGEAFF. The CDR3 bases that were read are TGCGCCAGCAGCCCCTGGACAGGCGCTGGGGGTGAA.

Comments on this clone: Coverage ceases 3 residues before the CDR3 finishes, and the germline J gene fills in the end. The chain couples TRBV13 to TRBJ1-2; 11 bases map to TRBD1. Germline loops: CDR1 PRHDT, CDR2 FYEKMQ (reference sequence). This CDR3 contains 14 residues. CDR3 protein: CASSPGTGGETYTF. The part of the CDR3 DNA that was read is TGTGCCAGCAGCCCAGGGACAGGGGGAGAGACC.

In the case of this clone: The CDR3 end lies 3 residues beyond the end of the read and is filled in from the germline J gene. The chain combines TRBV6-2 or TRBV6-3 with TRBJ2-3; 7 bases agree with TRBD2. The germline V gene has CDR1 MNHEY and CDR2 SVGEGT. The CDR3 contains 17 residues. The J segment lost 3 bases and the V segment lost 6 bases, leaving 15 bases of the junction unmatched. CDR3 bases read: TGTGCCAGCAGAGCGATGGCGAGCGGGGTACTAACAGATACG. Protein: CASRAMASGVLTDT. The full CDR3 reads CASRAMASGVLTDTQYF.

The DNA read from the CDR3 is TGCAGTGCTAGATTGGGGGGACTAACTAATGAAAAA. It codes for CSARLGGLTNEK. From start to end, the CDR3 is CSARLGGLTNEKLFF. The chain recombines TRBV20-1 with TRBJ1-4; tentative D call: TRBD1 (5 bases). Read data end 3 residues before the CDR3 end; the end is taken from the germline J gene. Germline CDR1 DFQATT, CDR2 SNEGSKA (reference sequence). This CDR3 region has 15 residues. Trimming removed 2 bases at V and 1 base at J, with 11 bases between.

This clone is labeled medium-sized (0.01 to 0.1%) based on frequency. The read gets to within 3 residues of the CDR3 end, and the germline J gene fills in the rest. J is TRBJ2-2 and V is TRBV29-1; tentative D call: TRBD2 (6 bases). V lost 4 bases, J lost 4 bases, and 10 bases lay in between. Germline assignment: CDR1 SQVTM and CDR2 ANQGSEA. The CDR3 totals 13 residues. CDR3 bases read: TGCAGCGTTGGACTAGATCTCACCGGGGAG. This encodes CSVGLDLTGE. The CDR3, in full, reads CSVGLDLTGELFF.